This entry is about one TCR beta chain. This sample was taken from a study of T cell changes during pregnancy in multiple sclerosis. Some clones are missing from TCRdb's copy, which holds only in-frame ones; the method was immunoSEQ multiplex PCR. Here the sample spans about 40,000 clones, roughly nine tenths being singletons. The trim removed 4 bases at V and 4 bases at J, leaving 9 bases unmatched. The V gene's germline CDR1 is SGHRS and CDR2 YFSETQ. The CDR3 length is 15 residues. The input for sequencing was CD8+ T cells from peripheral blood mononuclear cells, taken in the first trimester of pregnancy. This clonotype was sampled from a female donor with multiple sclerosis, enrolled in a pregnancy study. The chain recombines TRBV5-1 with TRBJ2-7; 9 bases match TRBD1. The CDR3 DNA is TGCGCCAGCAGCGAAGCAGGACAGGGGTCGTACGAGCAGTACTTC. Translated: CASSEAGQGSYEQYF.